The 22 T cell receptor beta chains below were found in one sample sequenced in a study of glioma-infiltrating T cells after dendritic cell vaccination. The protocol was immunoSEQ multiplex PCR, while the TCRdb copy is restricted to in-frame clones and leaves out a portion. The top ten clones hold about 5% of a sample with about 50,000 clones, around 89% of them seen once. Regarding time point: after dendritic cell vaccination, including at tumor progression/relapse. This sample comprised blood, obtained after dendritic cell vaccination. The receptors here all came from a human donor with glioblastoma.

The V and J genes are TRBV4-1 and TRBJ1-1; no firm D call. There are 14 residues in the CDR3. Trimming stripped 0 bases from V and 7 bases from J, with 12 bases between. Per germline, CDR1 MGHRA and CDR2 YSYEKL. CDR3 nucleotides: TGCGCCAGCAGCCAAGATCCGACATATTATGAAGCTTTCTTT. It encodes CASSQDPTYYEAFF.

This sequence joins TRBV19 and TRBJ1-4; D may be TRBD1 (6 bases). Germline CDR1 LNHDA, CDR2 SQIVND (reference sequence). V gave up 4 bases and J gave up 5 bases, with 14 bases separating them. The CDR3 covers 15 residues. Here the CDR3 DNA reads TGTGCCAGTAGTACCAGACAGGAAGCGAATGAAAAACTGTTTTTT. Its protein is CASSTRQEANEKLFF.

This chain uses TRBV6-6 with TRBJ2-3; D might be TRBD2 (5 bases). The CDR3 length is 13 residues. Germline V gives CDR1 MNHNY, CDR2 SVGAGI (reference sequence). V shed 7 bases and J shed 6 bases, with 14 bases lying between them. The CDR3 bases are TGTGCCAGCACCAAAACGGGAATGGATACGCAGTATTTT. Translated, it gives CASTKTGMDTQYF.

The genes are TRBV19 and TRBJ1-5; 7 bases are a match to TRBD1. The V segment lost 4 bases and the J segment 7 bases; nucleotides outside the gene matches: 4. CDR3 size: 13 residues. Germline CDR1 LNHDA, CDR2 SQIVND (reference sequence). CDR3 region: CASSTNRGQPQHF. DNA for the CDR3: TGTGCCAGTAGTACCAACAGGGGACAGCCCCAGCATTTT.

The chain links TRBV14 to TRBJ2-5; 7 bases agree with TRBD1. Germline V lookup: CDR1 SGHDN, CDR2 FVKESK. With V trimmed by 4 bases and J by 7 bases, 12 bases remained unmatched. The CDR3 consists of 15 residues. The CDR3 DNA reads as TGTGCCAGCAGCCCCGGGACAGCTAAATATGGGACCCAGTACTTC. Translation gives CASSPGTAKYGTQYF. The variable domain in full, with the rest retrieved from reference TRBV14 and TRBJ2-5, is EAGVTQFPSHSVIEKGQTVTLRCDPISGHDNLYWYRRVMGKEIKFLLHFVKESKQDESGMPNNRFLAERTGGTYSTLKVQPAELEDSGVYFCASSPGTAKYGTQYFGPGTRLLVL.

The chain recombines TRBV28 with TRBJ2-3, with 7 bases matching TRBD2. The CDR3 contains 15 residues. Looked up from germline, CDR1 is MDHEN and CDR2 is SYDVKM. The J segment lost 5 bases and the V segment lost 3 bases, leaving 8 bases of the junction unmatched. The CDR3 bases are TGTGCCAGCAGTTTCGGAAAGGTAGCGGGAGATACGCAGTATTTT. Protein sequence: CASSFGKVAGDTQYF. Supplemented by reference TRBV28 and TRBJ2-3, the full variable domain reads DVKVTQSSRYLVKRTGEKVFLECVQDMDHENMFWYRQDPGLGLRLIYFSYDVKMKEKGDIPEGYSVSREKKERFSLILESASTNQTSMYLCASSFGKVAGDTQYFGPGTRLTVL.

Only a few counts were recorded for this clone. The V call is TRBV4-1, the J call TRBJ1-3, with unresolved D. The CDR3 totals 16 residues. The V end lost 0 bases, the J end lost 5 bases, and 14 bases lay between the germline ends. Germline values: CDR1 MGHRA, CDR2 YSYEKL. The CDR3: CASSQDPGSTRNTIYF. As DNA, the CDR3 is TGCGCCAGCAGCCAAGACCCGGGAAGTACGAGAAACACCATATATTTT.

V and J are TRBV5-8 and TRBJ1-4; 10 bases are a match to TRBD1. The germline CDR1 and CDR2 sequences are SGHTS and YDEGEE. The CDR3 contains 14 residues. J lost 8 bases, V lost 5 bases, and 6 bases had no gene match. The CDR3 DNA sequence: TGTGCCAGCAGGACGGACAGGGGGTCGGAAAAACTGTTTTTT. It is translated as CASRTDRGSEKLFF.

This clone has more than one count but fewer than ten. This chain links TRBV9 with TRBJ2-5, with D possibly matching TRBD1 (5 bases). Trimming cost V 0 bases and J 4 bases, with 16 bases left between them. Germline V gene sequence: CDR1 SGDLS, CDR2 YYNGEE. The CDR3 contains 16 residues. Here the CDR3 DNA reads TGTGCCAGCAGCGTAGGGAACCCAGGGTTCGGAGAGACCCAGTACTTC. Encoded protein: CASSVGNPGFGETQYF. Full variable domain (remainder filled in from reference TRBV9 and TRBJ2-5): DSGVTQTPKHLITATGQRVTLRCSPRSGDLSVYWYQQSLDQGLQFLIQYYNGEERAKGNILERFSAQQFPDLHSELNLSSLELGDSALYFCASSVGNPGFGETQYFGPGTRLLVL.

The rearrangement joins TRBV25-1 to TRBJ2-5; TRBD2 aligns across 9 bases. Per germline, CDR1 MGHDK and CDR2 SYGVNS. The CDR3 totals 14 residues. The trim removed 5 bases at V and 2 bases at J, leaving 3 bases unmatched. The CDR3 here is CASSFLAGQETQYF. Written as DNA, the CDR3 is TGTGCCAGCAGTTTCCTAGCGGGACAAGAGACCCAGTACTTC. The variable domain in full, with the rest retrieved from reference TRBV25-1 and TRBJ2-5, is EADIYQTPRYLVIGTGKKITLECSQTMGHDKMYWYQQDPGMELHLIHYSYGVNSTEKGDLSSESTVSRIRTEHFPLTLESARPSHTSQYLCASSFLAGQETQYFGPGTRLLVL.

This chain links TRBV9 with TRBJ2-5; TRBD2 matches 7 bases. Germline-derived CDR1 and CDR2 are SGDLS and YYNGEE. This CDR3 has 17 amino acids. J was trimmed by 2 bases and V by 0 bases; bases with no gene match: 10. This CDR3 is CASSVAPSPGGQETQYF. CDR3 DNA: TGTGCCAGCAGCGTAGCCCCCTCCCCCGGGGGGCAAGAGACCCAGTACTTC.

The chain combines TRBV19 with TRBJ2-1; 8 bases agree with TRBD2. Germline trimming cut 5 bases from V and 7 bases from J; bases unmatched to any gene: 10. Looked up from germline, CDR1 is LNHDA and CDR2 is SQIVND (reference sequence). The CDR3 has 15 residues. The CDR3 protein is CASSGLAGRLNEQFF. The CDR3 DNA sequence: TGTGCCAGTAGTGGACTAGCAGGGCGCCTTAATGAGCAGTTCTTC.

V gene TRBV4-1 combines with J gene TRBJ1-6, with unresolved D. Germline V gene data show CDR1 as MGHRA and CDR2 as YSYEKL. The V end lost 3 bases, the J end lost 6 bases, and 15 bases lay between the germline ends. The CDR3 is 16 amino acids. Here the CDR3 reads CASSQGPSIRNSPLHF. CDR3 DNA: TGCGCCAGCAGCCAGGGCCCTTCGATTCGTAATTCACCCCTCCACTTT.

The chain recombines TRBV4-1 with TRBJ1-1; no reliable D call. V was cut by 2 bases and J by 1 base, with 8 bases left in between. The CDR3 is 14 amino acids. Germline CDR1 is MGHRA and CDR2 is YSYEKL. Here the CDR3 DNA reads TGCGCCAGCAGCCAAACTTTCCGGAACACTGAAGCTTTCTTT. Translating gives CASSQTFRNTEAFF.

The chain is built from TRBV4-1 and TRBJ2-7, with D possibly TRBD2 on 5 matching bases. The CDR3 is 15 residues long. Between the trimmed V and J ends, which lost 0 bases and 3 bases, there was a span of 12 bases. CDR1 is MGHRA, CDR2 YSYEKL, per germline. CDR3 DNA sequence: TGCGCCAGCAGCCAAGATGAGCAGCGGCGCTACGAGCAGTACTTC. Its protein is CASSQDEQRRYEQYF.

V and J are TRBV6-6 and TRBJ1-2; D possibly corresponds to TRBD1 (5 bases). Trimming removed 10 bases from V and 1 base from J, with 22 bases in between. Germline-derived CDR1 and CDR2 are MNHNY and SVGAGI (reference sequence). The CDR3 has 16 residues. The CDR3 coding sequence is TGTGCCACCGGGCCGGGGGAATCCCCATTTAACTATGGCTACACCTTC. Its protein product is CATGPGESPFNYGYTF.

The chain uses TRBV6-5 and TRBJ1-2; D is unresolved. V was clipped by 10 bases and J by 8 bases, with 23 bases between them. CDR1 and CDR2 from the germline V gene are MNHEY and SVGAGI. The CDR3 runs 14 residues. The CDR3: CATGRSQAPGGYTF. The CDR3 DNA reads as TGTGCCACCGGAAGATCGCAGGCTCCGGGGGGCTACACCTTC.

This rearrangement joins TRBV2 to TRBJ1-5; 8 bases agree with TRBD1. Germline V gene sequence: CDR1 SNHLY, CDR2 FYNNEI. V trimming: 3 bases; J trimming: 5 bases; junction bases outside the gene matches: 3. This CDR3 contains 14 residues. CDR3 bases: TGTGCCAGCAGTGATAGGACAGGGCATCAGCCCCAGCATTTT. This encodes CASSDRTGHQPQHF.

This chain connects TRBV28 to TRBJ2-5; D not resolved. Per germline, CDR1 MDHEN and CDR2 SYDVKM. Between the trimmed V and J ends, which lost 3 bases and 0 bases, there was a span of 2 bases. The CDR3 runs 12 residues. CDR3 sequence: CASSFNQETQYF. The DNA of the CDR3 is TGTGCCAGCAGTTTCAACCAAGAGACCCAGTACTTC.

The V call is TRBV5-4, the J call TRBJ1-5; the D is unclear. V was cut by 0 bases and J by 2 bases, with 12 bases left in between. CDR3 length: 16 residues. Per germline, CDR1 SGHNT and CDR2 YYREEE (reference sequence). In DNA form, the CDR3 reads TGTGCCAGCAGCTTGGGAGGGTCGGGTCGCAATCAGCCCCAGCATTTT. Translated, it gives CASSLGGSGRNQPQHF.

The rearrangement joins TRBV19 to TRBJ1-5; 8 bases fit TRBD1. The CDR3 consists of 15 residues. After removal of 6 bases from V and 4 bases from J, the junction contained 8 bases not matched to a gene. CDR1 is LNHDA, CDR2 SQIVND, per germline (reference sequence). The CDR3 DNA sequence: TGTGCCAGTAGGGACTTCGACAGGGGTAATCAGCCCCAGCATTTT. Protein sequence: CASRDFDRGNQPQHF.

This chain links TRBV21-1 with TRBJ1-2. TRBV21-1 is flagged as a pseudogene. This CDR3 has 11 residues. CDR3 amino acids: CASSNDYGYTF. CDR3 nucleotide sequence: TGTGCCAGCAGCAACGACTATGGCTACACCTTC.